The T cell receptor (beta chain) described here comes from a study of identical twins. The CDR3 sequence is 13 residues long. From germline, CDR1 is MNHEY and CDR2 SVGAGI. Comments on this clonotype: What it binds is unknown. Since a much larger clone is just one base distant, this may be a read error.

Study findings and constraints: Fewer insertions characterized abundant cord blood beta clonotypes, whereas memory repertoires showed none. Findings depended on cross-sectional statistics rather than tracking the same donors.

With template switching, a universal primer site was added, and the cDNA carried unique molecular identifiers. MiXCR, applied by TCRdb to the 5' RACE reads, yields one record per CDR3 protein. The sample holds more than 1.5 million distinct CDR3 sequences, around a third seen once. This TCR was recovered from a newborn girl in good health. The chain recombines TRBV6-5 with TRBJ1-2; no clear D. Sequenced: cord blood. In DNA, the CDR3 is TGTGCCGGCAGCCCGTGGACTAACTATGGCTACACCTTC. Protein product: CAGSPWTNYGYTF.